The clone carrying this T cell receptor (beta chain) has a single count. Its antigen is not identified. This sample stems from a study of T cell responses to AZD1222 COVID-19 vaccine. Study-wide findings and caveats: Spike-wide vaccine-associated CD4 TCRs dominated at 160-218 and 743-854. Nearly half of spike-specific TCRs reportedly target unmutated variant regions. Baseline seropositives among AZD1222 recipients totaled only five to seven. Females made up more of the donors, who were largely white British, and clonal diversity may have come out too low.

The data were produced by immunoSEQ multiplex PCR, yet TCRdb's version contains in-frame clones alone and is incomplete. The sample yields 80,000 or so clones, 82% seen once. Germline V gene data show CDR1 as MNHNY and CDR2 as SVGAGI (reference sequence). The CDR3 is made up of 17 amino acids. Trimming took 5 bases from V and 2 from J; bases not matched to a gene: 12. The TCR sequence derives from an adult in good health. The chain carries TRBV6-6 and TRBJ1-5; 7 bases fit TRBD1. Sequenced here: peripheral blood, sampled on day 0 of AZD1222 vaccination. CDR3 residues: CASSPGTERGGNQPQHF. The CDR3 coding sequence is TGTGCCAGCAGTCCCGGGACAGAAAGAGGCGGCAATCAGCCCCAGCATTTT.